This record looks at one T cell receptor beta chain sequence and its context. Per the study methods: Amplification from reference gene primers served as the basis for estimated nucleated cell counts. Repertoires were generated with immunoSEQ multiplex PCR, while TCRdb's copy carries only in-frame clones and drops some. D and trimming come from the DNA, and the V and J calls and clone size come from that table. The sample has about 170,000 clones; approximately 85% are singletons. The data originate from a study of blood T cell repertoires in COVID-19. Study background: The United States, Italy and Spain were the sources of the acute and convalescent COVID-19 samples.

The CDR3 is 14 residues long. Sequenced material: peripheral blood. This chain uses TRBV21-1 with TRBJ2-1; no DNA check was done on the table's D call, TRBD2. TRBV21-1 is classified as a pseudogene. The sequence came from a man aged 80 or over with COVID-19, enrolled during active disease. The DNA of the CDR3 is TGTGCCAGCACATGGACTGATACCTACAATGAGCAGTTCTTC. Translating gives CASTWTDTYNEQFF.